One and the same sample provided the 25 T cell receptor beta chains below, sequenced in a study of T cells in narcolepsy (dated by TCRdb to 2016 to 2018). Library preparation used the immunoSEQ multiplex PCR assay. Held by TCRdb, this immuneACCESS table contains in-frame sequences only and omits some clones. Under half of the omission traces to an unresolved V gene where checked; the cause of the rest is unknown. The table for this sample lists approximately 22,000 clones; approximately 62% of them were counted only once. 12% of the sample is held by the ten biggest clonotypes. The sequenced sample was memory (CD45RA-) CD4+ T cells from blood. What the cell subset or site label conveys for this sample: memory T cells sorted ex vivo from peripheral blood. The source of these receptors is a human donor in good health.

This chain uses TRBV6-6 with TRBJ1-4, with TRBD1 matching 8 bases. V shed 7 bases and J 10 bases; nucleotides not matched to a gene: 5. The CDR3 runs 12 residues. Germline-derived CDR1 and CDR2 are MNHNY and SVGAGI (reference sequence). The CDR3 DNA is TGTGCCAGCACCACAACAGGGGGAAAACTGTTTTTT. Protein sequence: CASTTTGGKLFF.

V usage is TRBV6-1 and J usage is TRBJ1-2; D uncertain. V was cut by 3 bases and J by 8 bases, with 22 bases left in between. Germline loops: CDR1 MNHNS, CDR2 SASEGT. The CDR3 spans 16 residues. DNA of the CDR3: TGTGCCAGCAGTGAGGCGGGCAGTGCAATCTTGTCCGGCTACACCTTC. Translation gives CASSEAGSAILSGYTF.

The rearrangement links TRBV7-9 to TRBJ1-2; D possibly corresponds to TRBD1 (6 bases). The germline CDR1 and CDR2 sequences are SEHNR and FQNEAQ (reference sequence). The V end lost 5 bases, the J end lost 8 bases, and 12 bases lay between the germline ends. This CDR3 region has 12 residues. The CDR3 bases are TGTGCCAGCAGCCGGACACAGGGAGGCTACACCTTC. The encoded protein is CASSRTQGGYTF.

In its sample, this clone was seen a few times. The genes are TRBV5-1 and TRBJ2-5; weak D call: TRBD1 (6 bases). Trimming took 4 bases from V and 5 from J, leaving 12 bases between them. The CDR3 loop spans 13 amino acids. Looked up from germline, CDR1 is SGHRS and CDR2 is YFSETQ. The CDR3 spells CASSQGFRETQYF. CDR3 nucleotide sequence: TGCGCCAGCAGCCAGGGGTTCAGGGAGACCCAGTACTTC. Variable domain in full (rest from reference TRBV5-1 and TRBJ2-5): KAGVTQTPRYLIKTRGQQVTLSCSPISGHRSVSWYQQTPGQGLQFLFEYFSETQRNKGNFPGRFSGRQFSNSRSEMNVSTLELGDSALYLCASSQGFRETQYFGPGTRLLVL.

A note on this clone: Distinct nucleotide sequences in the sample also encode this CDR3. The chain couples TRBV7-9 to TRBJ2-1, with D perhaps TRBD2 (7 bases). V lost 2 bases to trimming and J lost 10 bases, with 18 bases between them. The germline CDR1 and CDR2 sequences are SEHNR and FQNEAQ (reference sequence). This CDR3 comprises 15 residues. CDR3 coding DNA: TGTGCCAGCAGCTTAAGGGGGGGACGACTGGGGGAGCAGTTCTTC. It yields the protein CASSLRGGRLGEQFF.

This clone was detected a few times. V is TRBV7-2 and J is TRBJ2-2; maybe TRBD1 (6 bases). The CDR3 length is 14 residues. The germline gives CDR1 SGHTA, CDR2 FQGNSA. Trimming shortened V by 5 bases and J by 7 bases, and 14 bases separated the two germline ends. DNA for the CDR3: TGTGCCAGCAGCCTCAAACCGGGACACGGGGAGCTGTTTTTT. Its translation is CASSLKPGHGELFF. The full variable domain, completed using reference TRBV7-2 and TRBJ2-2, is GAGVSQSPSNKVTEKGKDVELRCDPISGHTALYWYRQSLGQGLEFLIYFQGNSAPDKSGLPSDRFSAERTGGSVSTLTIQRTQQEDSAVYLCASSLKPGHGELFFGEGSRLTVL.

Written as DNA, the CDR3 is TGTGCCAGCAGACCTAGCGGGAGGCAAGATACGCAGTATTTT. Its translation: CASRPSGRQDTQYF. The chain joins TRBV6-5 to TRBJ2-3; 11 nucleotides line up with TRBD2. The CDR3 is 14 amino acids. Germline values: CDR1 MNHEY, CDR2 SVGAGI. With 6 bases clipped from V and 5 bases from J, the junction kept 4 bases outside the gene matches.

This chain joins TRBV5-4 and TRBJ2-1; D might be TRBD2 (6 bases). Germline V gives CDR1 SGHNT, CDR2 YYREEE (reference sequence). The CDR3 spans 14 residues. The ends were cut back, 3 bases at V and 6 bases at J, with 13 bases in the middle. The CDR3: CASSSGGMSNEQFF. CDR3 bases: TGTGCCAGCAGCTCCGGAGGGATGTCCAATGAGCAGTTCTTC.

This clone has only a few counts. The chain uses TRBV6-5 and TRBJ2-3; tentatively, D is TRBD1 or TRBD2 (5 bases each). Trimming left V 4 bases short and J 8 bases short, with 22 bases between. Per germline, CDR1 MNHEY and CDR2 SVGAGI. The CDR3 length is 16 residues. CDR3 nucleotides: TGTGCCAGCAGTTCTTCCCCCCGGGGCCCTATGGCTACGCAGTATTTT. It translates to CASSSSPRGPMATQYF.

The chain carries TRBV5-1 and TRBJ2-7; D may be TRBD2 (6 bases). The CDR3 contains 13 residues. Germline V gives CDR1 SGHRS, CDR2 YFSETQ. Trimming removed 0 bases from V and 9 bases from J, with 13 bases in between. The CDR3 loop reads CASSLDGGSWQYF. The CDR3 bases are TGCGCCAGCAGCTTGGACGGGGGTTCATGGCAGTACTTC.

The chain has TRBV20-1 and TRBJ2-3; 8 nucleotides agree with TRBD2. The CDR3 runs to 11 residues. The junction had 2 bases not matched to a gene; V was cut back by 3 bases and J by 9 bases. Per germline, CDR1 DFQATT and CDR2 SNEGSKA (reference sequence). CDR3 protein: CSASIAGTQYF. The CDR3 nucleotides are TGCAGTGCTAGTATAGCGGGAACGCAGTATTTT.

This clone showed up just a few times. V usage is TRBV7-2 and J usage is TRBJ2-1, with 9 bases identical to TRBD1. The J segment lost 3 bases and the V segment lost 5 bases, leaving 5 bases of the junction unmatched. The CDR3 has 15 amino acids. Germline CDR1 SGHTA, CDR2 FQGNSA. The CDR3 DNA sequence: TGTGCCAGCAGCACCGACAGGGGGGGCTACAATGAGCAGTTCTTC. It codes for CASSTDRGGYNEQFF.

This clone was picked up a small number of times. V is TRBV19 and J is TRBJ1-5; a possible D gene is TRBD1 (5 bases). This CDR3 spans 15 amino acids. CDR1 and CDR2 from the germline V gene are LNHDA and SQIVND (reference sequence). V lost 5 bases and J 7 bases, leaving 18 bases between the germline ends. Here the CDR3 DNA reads TGTGCCAGTAGTCTGGGGGTCCAGTTAAACCAGCCCCAGCATTTT. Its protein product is CASSLGVQLNQPQHF.

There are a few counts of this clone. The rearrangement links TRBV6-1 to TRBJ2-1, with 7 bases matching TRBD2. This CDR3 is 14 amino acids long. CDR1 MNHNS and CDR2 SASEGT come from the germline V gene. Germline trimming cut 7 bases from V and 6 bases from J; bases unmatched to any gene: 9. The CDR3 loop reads CASTGGGPVNEQFF. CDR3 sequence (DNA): TGTGCCAGCACGGGGGGAGGGCCTGTCAATGAGCAGTTCTTC.

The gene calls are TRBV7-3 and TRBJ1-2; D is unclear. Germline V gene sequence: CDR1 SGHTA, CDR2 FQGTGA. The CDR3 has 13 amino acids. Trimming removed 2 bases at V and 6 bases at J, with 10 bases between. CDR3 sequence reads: CASSLDGLHGYTF. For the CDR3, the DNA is TGTGCCAGCAGCTTAGATGGGTTACATGGCTACACCTTC.

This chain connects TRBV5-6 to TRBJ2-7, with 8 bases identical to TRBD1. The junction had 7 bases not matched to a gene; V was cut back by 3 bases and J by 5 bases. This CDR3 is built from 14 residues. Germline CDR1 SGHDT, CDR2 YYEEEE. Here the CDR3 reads CASSYRDRTNEQYF. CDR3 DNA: TGTGCCAGCAGCTACCGGGACAGGACAAACGAGCAGTACTTC.

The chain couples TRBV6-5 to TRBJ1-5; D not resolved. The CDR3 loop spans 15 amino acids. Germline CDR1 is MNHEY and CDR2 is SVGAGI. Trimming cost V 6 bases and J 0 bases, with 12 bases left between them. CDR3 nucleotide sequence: TGTGCCAGCAGCCCCTTCAAGGGTAGCAATCAGCCCCAGCATTTT. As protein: CASSPFKGSNQPQHF.

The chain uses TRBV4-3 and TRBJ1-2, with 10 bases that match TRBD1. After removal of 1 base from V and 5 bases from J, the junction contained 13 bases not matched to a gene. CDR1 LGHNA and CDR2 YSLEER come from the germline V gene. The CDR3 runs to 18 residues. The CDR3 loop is CASSQATPGQGRGYGYTF. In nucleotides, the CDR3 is TGCGCCAGCAGCCAAGCTACTCCGGGACAGGGGAGGGGGTATGGCTACACCTTC.

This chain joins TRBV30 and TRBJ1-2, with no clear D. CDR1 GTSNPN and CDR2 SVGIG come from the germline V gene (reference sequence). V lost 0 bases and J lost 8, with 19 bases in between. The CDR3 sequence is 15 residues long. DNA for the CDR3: TGTGCCTGGAGTGTTGGGCCCGTTGCTATGATCGGCTACACCTTC. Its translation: CAWSVGPVAMIGYTF.

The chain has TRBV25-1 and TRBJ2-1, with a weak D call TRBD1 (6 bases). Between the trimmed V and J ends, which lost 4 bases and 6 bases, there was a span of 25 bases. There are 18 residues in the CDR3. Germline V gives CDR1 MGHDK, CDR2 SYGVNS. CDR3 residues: CASSVSTPGQTLVNEQFF. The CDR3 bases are TGTGCCAGCAGTGTCTCAACTCCGGGACAAACCTTAGTCAATGAGCAGTTCTTC.

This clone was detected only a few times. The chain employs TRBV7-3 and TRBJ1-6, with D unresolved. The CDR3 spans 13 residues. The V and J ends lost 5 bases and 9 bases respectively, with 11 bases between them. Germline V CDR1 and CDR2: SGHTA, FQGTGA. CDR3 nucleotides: TGTGCCAGCAGCGTAGCAAGTGGTTCACCCCTCCACTTT. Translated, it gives CASSVASGSPLHF. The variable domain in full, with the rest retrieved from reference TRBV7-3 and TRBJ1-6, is GAGVSQTPSNKVTEKGKYVELRCDPISGHTALYWYRQSLGQGPEFLIYFQGTGAADDSGLPNDRFFAVRPEGSVSTLKIQRTERGDSAVYLCASSVASGSPLHFGNGTRLTVT.

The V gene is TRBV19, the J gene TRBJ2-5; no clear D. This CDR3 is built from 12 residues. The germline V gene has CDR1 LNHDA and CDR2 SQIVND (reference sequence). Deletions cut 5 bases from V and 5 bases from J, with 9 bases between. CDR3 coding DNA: TGTGCCAGTAGTCGCCAAAGGGAGACCCAGTACTTC. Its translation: CASSRQRETQYF.

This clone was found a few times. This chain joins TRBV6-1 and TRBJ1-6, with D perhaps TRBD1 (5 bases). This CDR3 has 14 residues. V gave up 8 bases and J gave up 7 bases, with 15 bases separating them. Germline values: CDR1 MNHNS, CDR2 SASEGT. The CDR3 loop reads CASGKTALNSPLHF. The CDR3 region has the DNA TGTGCCAGCGGAAAGACAGCCCTGAATTCACCCCTCCACTTT.

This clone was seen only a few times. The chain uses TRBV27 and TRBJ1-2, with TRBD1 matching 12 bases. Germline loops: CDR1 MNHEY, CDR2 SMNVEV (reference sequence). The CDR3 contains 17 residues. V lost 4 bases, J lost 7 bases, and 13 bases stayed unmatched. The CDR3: CASSSFTRDRGPGGYTF. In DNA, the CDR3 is TGTGCCAGCAGTTCGTTCACCAGGGACAGGGGGCCCGGTGGCTACACCTTC.

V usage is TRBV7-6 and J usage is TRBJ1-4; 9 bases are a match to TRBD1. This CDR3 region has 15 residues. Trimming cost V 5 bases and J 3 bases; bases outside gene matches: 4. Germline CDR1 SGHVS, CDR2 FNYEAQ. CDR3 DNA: TGTGCCAGCAGCCCCACAGGGGGCCCTAATGAAAAACTGTTTTTT. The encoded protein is CASSPTGGPNEKLFF.